The source of this T cell receptor (beta chain) is a study of blood T cell repertoires in COVID-19. Across the study: Collection of acute and convalescent COVID-19 samples took place in the United States, Italy and Spain. T cells, B-cell-depleted T cells, or PBMCs supplied cDNA or gDNA.

In the original workflow: Estimated nucleated cell counts came from reference gene primer amplification. Measured with immunoSEQ multiplex PCR; TCRdb has only the in-frame clones, and not every one. That table gives V, J and clone size, and the DNA gave D and trimming. The sample contains roughly 150,000 clones, roughly 84% of which appear only once. One Seattle source followed patients from active infection through their disease course. The CDR3 length is 12 residues. Between the trimmed V and J ends, which lost 1 base and 7 bases, there was a span of 7 bases. Germline loops: CDR1 LNHDA, CDR2 SQIVND (reference sequence).

The TCR was taken from a man of 80 years or more with COVID-19, enrolled during active disease. The V gene is TRBV19, the J gene TRBJ1-2; no definite D call. Sequenced: peripheral blood. CDR3 in amino acids: CASSIAEAGYTF. In DNA, the CDR3 is TGTGCCAGTAGTATAGCGGAGGCTGGCTACACCTTC.